The 22 T cell receptor beta chains below come from one sample, sequenced in a study of blood T cells in healthy people across ages. Combining a sample-barcoded 5' primer with a J-beta primer mix, a second PCR ran for 7 to 11 cycles. TCRdb re-called the 5' RACE reads through MiXCR, storing one row per CDR3 protein. Of 1.5 million to 2 million distinct CDR3 sequences in the sample, 49% were seen once. Sequencing was done on a sample of blood. These receptors all come from a woman aged 40-49 years in good health.

The rearrangement links TRBV20-1 to TRBJ2-7, with a weak D call TRBD2 (6 bases). The germline V gene encodes CDR1 DFQATT and CDR2 SNEGSKA (reference sequence). The CDR3 runs 14 residues. V dropped 3 bases and J dropped 1 base, with 13 bases sitting between them. The CDR3 coding sequence is TGCAGTGCTAGGTCCGGGAGAGGATCCTACGAGCAGTACTTC. Its translation: CSARSGRGSYEQYF.

The gene calls are TRBV7-9 and TRBJ2-1, with D unresolved. CDR3 length: 16 amino acids. Germline V CDR1 and CDR2: SEHNR, FQNEAQ (reference sequence). Trimming pared 4 bases from V and 10 bases from J, leaving 23 bases between. In DNA, the CDR3 is TGTGCCAGCAGCTCCGCCTCTTTCGCCCCCTCCATGGAGCAGTTCTTC. Protein: CASSSASFAPSMEQFF. Variable domain in full (rest from reference TRBV7-9 and TRBJ2-1): DTGVSQNPRHKITKRGQNVTFRCDPISEHNRLYWYRQTLGQGPEFLTYFQNEAQLEKSRLLSDRFSAERPKGSFSTLEIQRTEQGDSAMYLCASSSASFAPSMEQFFGPGTRLTVL.

This clonotype was counted between two and nine times. V usage is TRBV4-1 and J usage is TRBJ2-1, with 8 bases aligning to TRBD2. J gave up 4 bases and V 4 bases, and 9 bases lay outside the gene matches. Looked up from germline, CDR1 is MGHRA and CDR2 is YSYEKL. This CDR3 region has 16 residues. The CDR3 nucleotides are TGCGCCAGCAGCCCTCTAGGCCAGCGGGAGTACAATGAGCAGTTCTTC. It is translated as CASSPLGQREYNEQFF.

This chain links TRBV7-2 with TRBJ2-7; 9 nucleotides line up with TRBD1. The CDR3 is 15 residues long. The germline CDR1 and CDR2 sequences are SGHTA and FQGNSA. The J segment lost 3 bases and the V segment lost 3 bases, leaving 6 bases of the junction unmatched. For the CDR3, the DNA is TGTGCCAGCAGCTTCGTAGGACAGGGGTTCTACGAGCAGTACTTC. This gives the protein CASSFVGQGFYEQYF.

The chain couples TRBV20-1 to TRBJ1-5; TRBD1 agrees at 8 bases. Trimming removed 3 bases from V and 0 bases from J; junction bases left unmatched: 13. The CDR3 runs 18 residues. The germline CDR1 and CDR2 sequences are DFQATT and SNEGSKA (reference sequence). The CDR3 DNA follows: TGCAGTGCTAGGGTCCGAGACAGGGGCACTTATAGCAATCAGCCCCAGCATTTT. This encodes CSARVRDRGTYSNQPQHF.

J is TRBJ2-7 and V is TRBV15, with a possible D match to TRBD1 (6 bases). The ends were cut back, 0 bases at V and 5 bases at J, with 8 bases in the middle. The CDR3 has 13 residues. Germline-derived CDR1 and CDR2 are LNHNV and YYDKDF (reference sequence). In DNA form, the CDR3 reads TGTGCCACCAGCAGAGACCCAGGGGACGAGCAGTACTTC. Protein: CATSRDPGDEQYF.

The chain couples TRBV27 to TRBJ2-4; no firm D call. The better agreement between TRBJ2-7 and the DNA end casts doubt on the J call. Germline V gene sequence: CDR1 MNHEY, CDR2 SMNVEV (reference sequence). The CDR3 loop spans 16 amino acids. The CDR3 coding sequence is TGTGCCAGCAGTATCAATCCCAATCAGGACTCCTACGAGCAGTACTTC. Translation gives CASSINPNQDSYEQYF.

This clonotype was seen just once. J is TRBJ2-1 and V is TRBV6-6; D remains ambiguous. The J call may be wrong; the DNA end is better matched by TRBJ2-7. The CDR3 runs 12 residues. Germline assignment: CDR1 MNHNY and CDR2 SVGAGI (reference sequence). CDR3 nucleotide sequence: TGTGCCAGCACCCCTCGCTACAATGAGCAGTACTTC. As protein: CASTPRYNEQYF.

Worth noting for this clonotype: An end of the junction does not agree with germline; a read error may underlie this. V is TRBV29-1 and J is TRBJ1-2, with 7 bases fitting TRBD1. The CDR3 covers 13 residues. The V gene's germline CDR1 is SQVTM and CDR2 ANQGSEA. CDR3 bases: TGCAGCATTGAAGGGACAGTTATCTATGGCTACACCTTC. It translates to CSIEGTVIYGYTF.

V gene TRBV7-9 combines with J gene TRBJ1-2, with 9 bases identical to TRBD1. CDR1 SEHNR and CDR2 FQNEAQ come from the germline V gene (reference sequence). The CDR3 totals 16 residues. Unmatched junction bases numbered 5, after V lost 1 base and J lost 2 bases. The CDR3 DNA is TGTGCCAGCAGCTTAGGAACAGGGGGCAACAACTATGGCTACACCTTC. Protein product: CASSLGTGGNNYGYTF.

This chain joins TRBV7-2 and TRBJ2-5; D tentatively reads TRBD1 or TRBD2 (5 bases each). Germline V gene lookup returns CDR1 SGHTA and CDR2 FQGNSA. CDR3 length: 14 amino acids. V was trimmed by 3 bases and J by 5 bases, leaving 13 bases between them. In DNA form, the CDR3 reads TGTGCCAGCAGCTTCGGATCCGGGGCGGAGACCCAGTACTTC. It specifies CASSFGSGAETQYF.

CDR3 residues: CSARESGGITDTQYF. CDR3 sequence (DNA): TGCAGTGCTAGAGAAAGCGGGGGGATCACAGATACGCAGTATTTT. This rearrangement joins TRBV20-1 to TRBJ2-3; 9 nucleotides line up with TRBD2. CDR3 length: 15 amino acids. V was pared by 0 bases and J by 2 bases, with 3 bases of the junction left unmatched. Germline lookup yields CDR1 DFQATT and CDR2 SNEGSKA (reference sequence).

In regard to this clonotype: A read error may be the cause here, since a much bigger clone is one base away. The chain employs TRBV2 and TRBJ2-7; 7 bases map to TRBD2. The CDR3 runs 15 residues. V was clipped by 7 bases and J by 6 bases; unmatched bases: 15. Germline CDR1 and CDR2: SNHLY and FYNNEI. CDR3 sequence: CASTGEGLKGSEQYF. CDR3 sequence (DNA): TGTGCCAGCACCGGGGAGGGATTGAAGGGGAGCGAGCAGTACTTC.

This clonotype has at least ten counts. This chain's CDR3 is CSVESTDSYEQYF. DNA of the CDR3: TGCAGCGTTGAAAGCACAGATTCCTACGAGCAGTACTTC. The V call is TRBV29-1, the J call TRBJ2-7; the D is unclear. The CDR3 length is 13 residues. The V gene's germline CDR1 is SQVTM and CDR2 ANQGSEA. With 2 bases removed from V and 1 base from J, the gap between germline ends came to 9 bases.

The chain links TRBV27 to TRBJ1-6; TRBD1 agrees at 8 bases. The germline V gene encodes CDR1 MNHEY and CDR2 SMNVEV (reference sequence). CDR3 length: 15 amino acids. J was trimmed by 10 bases and V by 4 bases; bases with no gene match: 9. CDR3 nucleotides: TGTGCCAGCAGTTCTCAGACAGGGGCGACCTCACCCCTCCACTTT. This sequence encodes CASSSQTGATSPLHF.

This sequence joins TRBV5-1 and TRBJ2-4, with 8 bases that match TRBD1. The DNA end lines up better with TRBJ2-7; the J call may be wrong. Germline V lookup: CDR1 SGHRS, CDR2 YFSETQ. The CDR3 is 15 amino acids. The CDR3 sequence: CASSLGQGRQYEQYF. Written as DNA, the CDR3 is TGCGCCAGCAGCTTGGGACAGGGGCGACAATACGAGCAGTACTTC.

This clonotype appeared a single time. The chain has TRBV6-2 or TRBV6-3 and TRBJ2-1, with a possible D match to TRBD2 (6 bases). The CDR3 consists of 14 residues. Germline assignment: CDR1 MNHEY and CDR2 SVGEGT. V was trimmed by 8 bases and J by 2 bases, leaving 13 bases between them. CDR3 in DNA: TGTGCCAGCTGCGATGGAGGGGCCTACAATGAGCAGTTCTTC. It yields the protein CASCDGGAYNEQFF.

The V call is TRBV10-3, the J call TRBJ2-3; 14 bases match TRBD2. J was trimmed by 2 bases and V by 5 bases; bases with no gene match: 6. The CDR3 sequence is 17 residues long. Germline CDR1 and CDR2: ENHRY and SYGVKD. In nucleotides, the CDR3 is TGTGCCATCAGTCGATGGACTAGCGGGGGGCCCACAGATACGCAGTATTTT. Protein: CAISRWTSGGPTDTQYF.

The table lists this clonotype with a few counts. The chain employs TRBV7-9 and TRBJ1-1; possible D gene TRBD1, 6 bases. The ends were cut back, 1 base at V and 7 bases at J, with 13 bases in the middle. Germline CDR1 is SEHNR and CDR2 is FQNEAQ (reference sequence). The CDR3 spans 14 residues. The CDR3 region has the DNA TGTGCCAGCAGCTTAGAGAAGGGGGGGGATGAAGCTTTCTTT. This sequence encodes CASSLEKGGDEAFF.

The rearrangement uses TRBV12-3 or TRBV12-4 and TRBJ2-3; the D is unclear. Trimming removed 7 bases from V and 4 bases from J, with 12 bases in between. This CDR3 is built from 13 residues. The CDR3 protein is CASIHLGSDTQYF. CDR3 in DNA: TGTGCCAGCATCCATTTGGGGTCAGATACGCAGTATTTT.

A few counts support this clonotype. This sequence joins TRBV11-2 and TRBJ2-7; weak D call: TRBD2 (5 bases). Between the trimmed V and J ends, which lost 5 bases and 6 bases, there was a span of 14 bases. Germline assignment: CDR1 SGHAT and CDR2 FQNNGV. This CDR3 is built from 13 residues. CDR3 sequence: CASSPVAGGEQYF. In DNA form, the CDR3 reads TGTGCCAGCAGCCCAGTCGCGGGCGGCGAGCAGTACTTC.

The genes are TRBV10-3 and TRBJ2-7; D possibly corresponds to TRBD1 (6 bases). This CDR3 has 14 amino acids. Germline CDR1 ENHRY, CDR2 SYGVKD. Trimming pared 5 bases from V and 1 base from J, leaving 12 bases between. The CDR3 sequence is CAISSNGQSYEQYF. CDR3 DNA sequence: TGTGCCATCAGTTCCAATGGACAGTCCTACGAGCAGTACTTC.